This T cell receptor beta chain emerged from a study of PD-L1 blockade in urothelial cancer (dated by TCRdb to the late 2010s). Regarding the complete study: All patients started therapy in the mid-2010s and received atezolizumab 1,200 mg intravenously every 3 weeks. About nine tenths of the roughly 29 patients were males with bladder-origin urothelial cancer, and about 60% of the 29 reported a prior smoking history. Patients had an ECOG performance status of 0 or 1 and had received between 0 and 3 prior chemotherapy regimens. Blood samples were analyzed at 3 weeks after treatment start (second dose) and at 6 weeks after treatment start. Blood samples gave a median of approximately 150,000 T cells and 83,000 or so unique TCRs, with a median clonality of roughly 0.08. The study, an exploratory multi-omic analysis, examined somatic, immune and clinical correlates of response to PD-L1 blockade with atezolizumab in urothelial cancer. Pretreatment tumor samples and matched peripheral blood, collected serially before and after atezolizumab treatment, underwent TCR sequencing. Progression-free survival longer than 6 months counted as durable clinical benefit, and TCR features were additionally tested against both progression-free and overall survival. Whole exome sequencing and RNA sequencing of pretreatment tumors were performed alongside TCR sequencing in the same patients. Several patients achieved durable clinical benefit and about 19 did not. Some 29 patients had pretreatment blood TCR-seq, some 25 had at least one posttreatment blood collection, and some 25 had tumor TCR-seq.

The CDR3, from cysteine to phenylalanine, totals 15 residues. The sequence is cut down to CDR3 DNA, 45 bases in frame from base 1. CDR1 and CDR2, per the germline V gene (reference sequence), are LNHDA and SQIVND. For this chain, trimming is 6 bases at the V end and 5 bases at the J end, and the number of junction bases without a gene match is 12. General findings and caveats noted by the study authors: Improved progression-free and overall survival was found to be associated with pretreatment peripheral blood TCR clonality below the median. Among patients with durable benefit, tumor-associated TCR clones showed greater expansion in peripheral blood 3 weeks after treatment started (n ≈ 24, p = 0.022). Small sample size (n ≈ 27) and many exploratory analyses mean the results are intended to be hypothesis-generating.

Each PCR received spiked-in synthetic TCR analog templates so that absolute template abundance could be estimated from read counts. TCRbeta CDR3 regions were amplified from genomic DNA with bias-controlled V and J gene primers using the immunoSEQ assay. Sequencing of rearranged TCRbeta segments was performed at approximately 20X coverage. In the original analysis: Clustering was used to correct sequencing errors, and CDR3s were annotated against IMGT so that V, D and J genes could be assigned. Only productive TCRbeta rearrangements were used in downstream analyses, excluding out-of-frame or stop-codon sequences. Clonality was calculated as one minus the Shannon entropy normalized by the log of the number of unique productive sequences. Clones differing between time points or between blood and tumor were identified by Fisher's exact test with Benjamini-Hochberg correction at adjusted p below 0.01. Imported from immuneACCESS, the table was reduced by TCRdb to in-frame sequences with V and J called. These copies leave out some clones; in studies compared against another copy, an unresolved V gene accounts for under half, and the cause of the remainder is not known. V and J calls and clone size follow that table, whereas D and trimming were derived from the DNA. The table for this sample lists 46,000 or so clones; 70% to 90% of them were counted only once. Of the sample, 8.5% to 12% is held by the ten largest clones.

A note on this clone: This receptor's antigen is unknown. Base qualities are not at hand, and no much larger clone is one base apart.

The time point label for this specimen denotes: peripheral blood 6 weeks after treatment start. The cohort included about 29 patients with locally advanced or metastatic urothelial carcinoma who were treated at Memorial Sloan Kettering on a trial protocol. Peripheral blood mononuclear cells were collected pretreatment and during treatment, at between 1 and 8 total time points per patient. The Qiagen DNeasy Blood extraction kit was used to purify genomic DNA from total PBMCs and from tumor samples. PBMCs were collected pretreatment and during treatment and were isolated and stored as previously described.

The chain is assembled from TRBV19 and TRBJ2-5; TRBD1 lines up with 7 middle nucleotides. This sequence was found in a man in his sixties with urothelial cancer. The material sequenced was PBMCs, taken around atezolizumab (anti-PD-L1) treatment. CDR3 protein: CASSTFKGAGETQYF. The DNA sequence reads TGTGCCAGTAGCACCTTTAAGGGGGCCGGGGAGACCCAGTACTTC.